This T cell receptor (beta chain) was recorded in a study of identical twins. The CDR3 is made up of 13 amino acids. Trimming took 8 bases from V and 0 from J; bases not matched to a gene: 3. CDR1 and CDR2 from the germline V gene are MNHEY and SMNVEV (reference sequence). This clonotype turned up a few times. Its target is not known. TCRdb re-called the 5' RACE reads with MiXCR, one entry per CDR3 protein. Among roughly 280,000 distinct CDR3 sequences listed, around 9.7% were seen once. Study results and limitations: Within beta out-of-frame sequences, the excess sharing observed between twins was weaker. While abundant cord blood beta clonotypes carried fewer insertions, memory repertoires showed no such pattern. Where out-of-frame alpha sequences were twin-shared, they showed excess low generation probability.

These data were likewise used in another study, on yellow fever vaccine responses in identical twins.

This chain links TRBV27 with TRBJ1-1, with 7 nucleotides matching TRBD1. The sequenced material came from CD8+ T cells sorted from blood. The TCR originated in a woman younger than 35 in good health. The CDR3 reads CASGTGVNTEAFF. The CDR3, as DNA: TGTGCCAGCGGAACAGGGGTGAACACTGAAGCTTTCTTT.